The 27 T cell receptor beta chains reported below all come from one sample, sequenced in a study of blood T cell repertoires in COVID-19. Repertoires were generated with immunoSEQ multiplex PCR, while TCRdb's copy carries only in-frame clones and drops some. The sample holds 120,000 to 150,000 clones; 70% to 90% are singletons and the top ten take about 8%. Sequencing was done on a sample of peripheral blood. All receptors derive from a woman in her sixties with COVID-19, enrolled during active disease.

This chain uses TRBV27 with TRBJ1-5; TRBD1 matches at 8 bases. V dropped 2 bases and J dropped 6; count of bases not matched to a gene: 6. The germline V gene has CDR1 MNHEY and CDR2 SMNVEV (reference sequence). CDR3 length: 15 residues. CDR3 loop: CASSLGGRGRQPQHF. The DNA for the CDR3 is TGTGCCAGCAGTTTAGGCGGCAGGGGGCGTCAGCCCCAGCATTTT.

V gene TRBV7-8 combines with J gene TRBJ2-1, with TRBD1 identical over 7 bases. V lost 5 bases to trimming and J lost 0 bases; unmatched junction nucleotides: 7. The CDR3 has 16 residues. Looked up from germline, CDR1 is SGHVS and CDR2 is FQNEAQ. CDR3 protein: CASSTHGTDSYNEQFF. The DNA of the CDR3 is TGTGCCAGCAGCACGCACGGGACAGACTCCTACAATGAGCAGTTCTTC.

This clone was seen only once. DNA for the CDR3: TGTGCCAGCAGCATCTACAGGGGGAGTGCTGAAGCTTTCTTT. This translates into CASSIYRGSAEAFF. This chain joins TRBV21-1 and TRBJ1-1; TRBD1 is taken as the D call from the table, unchecked against the DNA. TRBV21-1 is marked as a pseudogene. There are 14 residues in the CDR3.

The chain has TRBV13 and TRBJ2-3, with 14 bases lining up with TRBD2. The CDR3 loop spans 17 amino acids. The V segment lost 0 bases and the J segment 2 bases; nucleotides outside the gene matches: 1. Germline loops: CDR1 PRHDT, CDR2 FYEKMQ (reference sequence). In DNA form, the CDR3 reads TGTGCCAGCAGCTTAGGGACTAGCGGGGGGGCCACAGATACGCAGTATTTT. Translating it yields CASSLGTSGGATDTQYF.

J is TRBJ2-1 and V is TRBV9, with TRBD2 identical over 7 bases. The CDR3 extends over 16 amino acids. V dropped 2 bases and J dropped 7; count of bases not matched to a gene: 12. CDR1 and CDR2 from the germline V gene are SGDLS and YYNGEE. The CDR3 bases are TGTGCCAGCAGCGTTCCCCCGGGGGGACCGGGTAATGAGCAGTTCTTC. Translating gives CASSVPPGGPGNEQFF.

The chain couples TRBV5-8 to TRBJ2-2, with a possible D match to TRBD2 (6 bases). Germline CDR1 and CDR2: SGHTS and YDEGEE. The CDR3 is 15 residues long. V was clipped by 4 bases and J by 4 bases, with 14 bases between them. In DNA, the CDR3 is TGTGCCAGCAGCCCCCGGGACTGGGGCACCGGGGAGCTGTTTTTT. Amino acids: CASSPRDWGTGELFF.

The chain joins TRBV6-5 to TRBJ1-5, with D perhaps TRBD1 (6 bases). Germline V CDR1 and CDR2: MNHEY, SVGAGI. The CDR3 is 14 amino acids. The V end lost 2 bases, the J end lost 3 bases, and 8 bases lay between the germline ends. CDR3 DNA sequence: TGTGCCAGCAGTTACGGACAGCTCAATCAGCCCCAGCATTTT. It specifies CASSYGQLNQPQHF.

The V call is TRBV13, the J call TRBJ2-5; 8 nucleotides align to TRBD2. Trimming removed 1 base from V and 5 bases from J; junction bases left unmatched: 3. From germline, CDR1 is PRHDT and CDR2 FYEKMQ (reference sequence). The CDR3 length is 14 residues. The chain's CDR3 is CASSLAGGPETQYF. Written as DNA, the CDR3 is TGTGCCAGCAGCTTAGCGGGGGGGCCGGAGACCCAGTACTTC.

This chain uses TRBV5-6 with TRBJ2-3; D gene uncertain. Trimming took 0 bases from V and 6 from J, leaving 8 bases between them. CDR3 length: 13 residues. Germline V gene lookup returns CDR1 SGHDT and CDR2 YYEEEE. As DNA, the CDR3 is TGTGCCAGCAGCTTGGAACGGTCGGATACGCAGTATTTT. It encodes CASSLERSDTQYF.

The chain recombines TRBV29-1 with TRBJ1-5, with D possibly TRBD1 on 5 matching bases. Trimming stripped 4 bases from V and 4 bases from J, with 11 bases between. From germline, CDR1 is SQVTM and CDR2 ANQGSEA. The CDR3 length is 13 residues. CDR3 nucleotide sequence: TGCAGCGTTGTTATTCAGGGAAATCAGCCCCAGCATTTT. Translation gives CSVVIQGNQPQHF.

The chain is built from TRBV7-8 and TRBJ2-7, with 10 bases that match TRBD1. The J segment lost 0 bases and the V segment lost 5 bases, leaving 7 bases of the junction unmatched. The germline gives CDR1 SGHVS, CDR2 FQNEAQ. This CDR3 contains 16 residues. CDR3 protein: CASSNRDRGDSYEQYF. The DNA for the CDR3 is TGTGCCAGCAGCAACCGGGACAGGGGTGACTCCTACGAGCAGTACTTC. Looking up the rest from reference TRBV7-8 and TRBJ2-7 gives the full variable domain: GAGVSQSPRYKVAKRGQDVALRCDPISGHVSLFWYQQALGQGPEFLTYFQNEAQLDKSGLPSDRFFAERPEGSVSTLKIQRTQQEDSAVYLCASSNRDRGDSYEQYFGPGTRLTVT.

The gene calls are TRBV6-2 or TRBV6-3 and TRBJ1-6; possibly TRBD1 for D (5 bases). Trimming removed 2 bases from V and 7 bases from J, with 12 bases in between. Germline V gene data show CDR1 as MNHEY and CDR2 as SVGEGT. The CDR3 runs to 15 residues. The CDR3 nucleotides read TGTGCCAGCAGTTACGCAGGGAACCCAAATTCACCCCTCCACTTT. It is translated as CASSYAGNPNSPLHF.

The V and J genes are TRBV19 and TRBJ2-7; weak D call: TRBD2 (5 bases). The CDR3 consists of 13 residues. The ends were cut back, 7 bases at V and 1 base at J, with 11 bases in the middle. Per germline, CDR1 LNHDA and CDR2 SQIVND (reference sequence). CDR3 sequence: CASNSGLSYEQYF. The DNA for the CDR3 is TGTGCCAGTAATTCGGGGTTATCCTACGAGCAGTACTTC.

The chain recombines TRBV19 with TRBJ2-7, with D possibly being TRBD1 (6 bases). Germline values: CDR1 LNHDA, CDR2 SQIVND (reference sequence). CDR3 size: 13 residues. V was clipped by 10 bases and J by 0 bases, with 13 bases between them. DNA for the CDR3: TGTGCCACCGGTCCGGGACACTCCTACGAGCAGTACTTC. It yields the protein CATGPGHSYEQYF.

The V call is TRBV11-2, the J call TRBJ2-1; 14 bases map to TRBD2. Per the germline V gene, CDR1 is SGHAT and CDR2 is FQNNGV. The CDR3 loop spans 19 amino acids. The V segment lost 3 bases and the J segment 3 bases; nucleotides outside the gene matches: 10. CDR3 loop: CASSLGLAGAHVIYNEQFF. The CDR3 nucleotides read TGTGCCAGCAGCTTGGGACTAGCGGGGGCCCATGTAATCTACAATGAGCAGTTCTTC. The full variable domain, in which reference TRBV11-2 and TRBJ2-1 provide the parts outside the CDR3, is EAGVAQSPRYKIIEKRQSVAFWCNPISGHATLYWYQQILGQGPKLLIQFQNNGVVDDSQLPKDRFSAERLKGVDSTLKIQPAKLEDSAVYLCASSLGLAGAHVIYNEQFFGPGTRLTVL.

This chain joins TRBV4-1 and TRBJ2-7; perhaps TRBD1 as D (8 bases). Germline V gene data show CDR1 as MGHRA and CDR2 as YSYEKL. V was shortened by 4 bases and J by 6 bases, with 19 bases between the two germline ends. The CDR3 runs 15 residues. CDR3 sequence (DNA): TGCGCCAGCAGCCCGCGGGGAGGGACAGGCGTCGAGCAGTACTTC. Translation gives CASSPRGGTGVEQYF.

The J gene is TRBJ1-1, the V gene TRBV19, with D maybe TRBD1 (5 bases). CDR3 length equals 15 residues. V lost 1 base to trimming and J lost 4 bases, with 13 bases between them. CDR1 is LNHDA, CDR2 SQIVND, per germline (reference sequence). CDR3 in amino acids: CASSIGRDRGTEAFF. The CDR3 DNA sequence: TGTGCCAGTAGTATAGGCAGGGATCGTGGCACTGAAGCTTTCTTT.

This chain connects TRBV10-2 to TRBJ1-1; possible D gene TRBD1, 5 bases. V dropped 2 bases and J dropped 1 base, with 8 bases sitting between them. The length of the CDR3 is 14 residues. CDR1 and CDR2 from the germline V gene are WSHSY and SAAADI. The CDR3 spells CASSEQGANTEAFF. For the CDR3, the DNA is TGCGCCAGCAGTGAGCAGGGTGCGAACACTGAAGCTTTCTTT.

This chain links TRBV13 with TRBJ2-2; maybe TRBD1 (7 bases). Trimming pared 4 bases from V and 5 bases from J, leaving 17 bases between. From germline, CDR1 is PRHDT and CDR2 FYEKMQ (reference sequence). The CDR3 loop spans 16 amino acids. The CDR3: CASSSRGRGSTGELFF. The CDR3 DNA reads TGTGCCAGCAGCTCGCGGGGCAGGGGGTCAACCGGGGAGCTGTTTTTT.

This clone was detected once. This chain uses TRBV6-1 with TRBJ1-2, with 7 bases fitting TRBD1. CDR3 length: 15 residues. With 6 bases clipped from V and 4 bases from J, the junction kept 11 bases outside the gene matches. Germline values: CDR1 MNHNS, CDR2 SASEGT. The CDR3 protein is CASSRTQQGPYGYTF. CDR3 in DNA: TGTGCCAGCAGCCGAACTCAACAGGGGCCCTATGGCTACACCTTC.

CDR3 nucleotide sequence: TGTGCCAGCGGGGTCGGGGTTGGAAACACCATATATTTT. Its translation is CASGVGVGNTIYF. V usage is TRBV6-5 and J usage is TRBJ1-3; no reliable D call. V was clipped by 8 bases and J by 3 bases, with 11 bases between them. This CDR3 comprises 13 residues. Germline values: CDR1 MNHEY, CDR2 SVGAGI.

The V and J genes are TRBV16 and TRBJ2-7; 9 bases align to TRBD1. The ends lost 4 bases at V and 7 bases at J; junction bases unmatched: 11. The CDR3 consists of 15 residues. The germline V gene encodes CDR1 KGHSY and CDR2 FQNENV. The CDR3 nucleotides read TGTGCCAGCAGCCTTTCTGGGGACAGGGTTCGGGAGCAGTACTTC. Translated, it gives CASSLSGDRVREQYF.

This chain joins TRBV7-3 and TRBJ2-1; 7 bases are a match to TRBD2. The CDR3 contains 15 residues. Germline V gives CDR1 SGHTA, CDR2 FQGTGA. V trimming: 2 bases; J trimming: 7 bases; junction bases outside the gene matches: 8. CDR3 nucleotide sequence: TGTGCCAGCAGCTTACGCGGGGGAGCCGTAAATGAGCAGTTCTTC. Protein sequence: CASSLRGGAVNEQFF.

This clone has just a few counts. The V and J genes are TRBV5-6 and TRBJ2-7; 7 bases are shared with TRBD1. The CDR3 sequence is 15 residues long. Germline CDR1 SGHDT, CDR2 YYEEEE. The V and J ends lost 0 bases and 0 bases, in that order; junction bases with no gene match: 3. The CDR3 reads CASSLAGTASYEQYF. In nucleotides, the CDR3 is TGTGCCAGCAGCTTGGCGGGGACAGCCTCCTACGAGCAGTACTTC.

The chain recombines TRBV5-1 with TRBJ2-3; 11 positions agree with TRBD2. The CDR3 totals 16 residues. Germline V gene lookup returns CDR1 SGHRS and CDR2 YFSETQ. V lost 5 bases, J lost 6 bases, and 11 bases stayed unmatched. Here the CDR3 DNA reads TGCGCCAGCAGTCCGGGTAGCGGGGGGGCCGGGGATACGCAGTATTTT. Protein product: CASSPGSGGAGDTQYF. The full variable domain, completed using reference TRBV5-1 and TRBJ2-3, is KAGVTQTPRYLIKTRGQQVTLSCSPISGHRSVSWYQQTPGQGLQFLFEYFSETQRNKGNFPGRFSGRQFSNSRSEMNVSTLELGDSALYLCASSPGSGGAGDTQYFGPGTRLTVL.

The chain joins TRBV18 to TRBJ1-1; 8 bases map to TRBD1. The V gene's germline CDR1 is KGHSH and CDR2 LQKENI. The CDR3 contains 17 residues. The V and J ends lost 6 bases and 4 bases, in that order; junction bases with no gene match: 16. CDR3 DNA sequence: TGTGCCAGCTCCCCCAGGACGCCGGACAGGGAGGGCACTGAAGCTTTCTTT. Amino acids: CASSPRTPDREGTEAFF. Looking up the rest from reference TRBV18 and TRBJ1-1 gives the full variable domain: NAGVMQNPRHLVRRRGQEARLRCSPMKGHSHVYWYRQLPEEGLKFMVYLQKENIIDESGMPKERFSAEFPKEGPSILRIQQVVRGDSAAYFCASSPRTPDREGTEAFFGQGTRLTVV.

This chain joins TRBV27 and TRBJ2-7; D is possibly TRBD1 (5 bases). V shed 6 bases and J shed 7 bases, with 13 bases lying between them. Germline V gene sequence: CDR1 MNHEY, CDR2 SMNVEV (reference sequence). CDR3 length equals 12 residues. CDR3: CASRTDRPEQYF. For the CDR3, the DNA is TGTGCCAGCAGAACCGACAGACCTGAGCAGTACTTC.